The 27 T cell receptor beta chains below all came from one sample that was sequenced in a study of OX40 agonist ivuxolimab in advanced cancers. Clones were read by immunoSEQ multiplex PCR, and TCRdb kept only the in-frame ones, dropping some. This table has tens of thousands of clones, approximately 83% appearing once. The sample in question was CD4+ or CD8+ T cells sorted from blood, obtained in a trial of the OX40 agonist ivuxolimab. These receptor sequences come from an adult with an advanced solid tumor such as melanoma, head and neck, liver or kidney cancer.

CDR3 in DNA: TGCAGCGTTGAAGTCCCGACTAGCGTTCTTGCCCGAACGCAGTATTTT. Its translation: CSVEVPTSVLARTQYF. The rearrangement uses TRBV29-1 and TRBJ2-3; 8 nucleotides line up with TRBD2. J lost 9 bases, V lost 1 base, and 15 bases had no gene match. The germline CDR1 and CDR2 sequences are SQVTM and ANQGSEA. This CDR3 region has 16 residues.

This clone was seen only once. The CDR3 is CASSSGGPLHEQYF. In nucleotides, the CDR3 is TGTGCCAGCAGTAGCGGGGGGCCGCTCCACGAGCAGTACTTC. The chain couples TRBV6-5 to TRBJ2-7; 9 nucleotides match TRBD2. This CDR3 region has 14 residues. Unmatched junction bases numbered 7, after V lost 5 bases and J lost 5 bases. CDR1 is MNHEY, CDR2 SVGAGI, per germline.

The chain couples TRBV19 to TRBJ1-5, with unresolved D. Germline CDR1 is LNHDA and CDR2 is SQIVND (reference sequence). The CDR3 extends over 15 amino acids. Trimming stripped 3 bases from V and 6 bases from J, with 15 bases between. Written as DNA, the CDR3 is TGTGCCAGTAGTATGGGCAGTGAAGTGAGTCAGCCCCAGCATTTT. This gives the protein CASSMGSEVSQPQHF.

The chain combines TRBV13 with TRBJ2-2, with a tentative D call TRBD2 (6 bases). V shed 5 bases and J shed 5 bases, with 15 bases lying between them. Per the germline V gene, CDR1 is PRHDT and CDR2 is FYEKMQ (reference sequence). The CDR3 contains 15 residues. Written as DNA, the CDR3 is TGTGCCAGCAGCCGGGAGAAAGGAGGGACCGGGGAGCTGTTTTTT. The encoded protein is CASSREKGGTGELFF.

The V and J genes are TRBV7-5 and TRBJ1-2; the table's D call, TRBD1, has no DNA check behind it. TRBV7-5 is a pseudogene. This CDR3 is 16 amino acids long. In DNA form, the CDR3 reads TGTGCCAGCAGCTTAGCGGTGGGACAGGGTAGGGATGGCTACACCTTC. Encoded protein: CASSLAVGQGRDGYTF.

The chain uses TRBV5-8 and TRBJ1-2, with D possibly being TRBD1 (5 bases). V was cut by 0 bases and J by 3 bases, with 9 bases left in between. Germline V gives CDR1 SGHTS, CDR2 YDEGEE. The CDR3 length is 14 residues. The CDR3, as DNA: TGTGCCAGCAGCTTGGGGGGCGAGGACTATGGCTACACCTTC. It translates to CASSLGGEDYGYTF.

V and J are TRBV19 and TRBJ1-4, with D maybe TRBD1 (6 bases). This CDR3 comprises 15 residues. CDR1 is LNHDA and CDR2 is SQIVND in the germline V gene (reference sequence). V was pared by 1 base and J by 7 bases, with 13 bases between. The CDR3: CASSIVRQGREKLFF. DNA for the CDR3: TGTGCCAGTAGTATAGTAAGGCAGGGGCGTGAAAAACTGTTTTTT.

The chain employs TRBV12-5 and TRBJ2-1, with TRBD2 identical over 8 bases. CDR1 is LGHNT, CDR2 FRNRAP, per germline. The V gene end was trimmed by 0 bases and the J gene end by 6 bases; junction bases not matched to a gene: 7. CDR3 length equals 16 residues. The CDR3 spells CASGLVLSGRGNEQFF. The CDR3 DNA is TGTGCTAGTGGTTTGGTACTCAGCGGGAGAGGCAATGAGCAGTTCTTC.

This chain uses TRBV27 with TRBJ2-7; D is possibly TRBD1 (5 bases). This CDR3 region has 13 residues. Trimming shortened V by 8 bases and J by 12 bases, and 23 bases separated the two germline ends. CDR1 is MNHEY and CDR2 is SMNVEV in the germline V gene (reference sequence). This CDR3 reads CASGRGLKFGWYF. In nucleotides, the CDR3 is TGTGCCAGCGGTAGGGGCCTCAAATTTGGATGGTACTTC.

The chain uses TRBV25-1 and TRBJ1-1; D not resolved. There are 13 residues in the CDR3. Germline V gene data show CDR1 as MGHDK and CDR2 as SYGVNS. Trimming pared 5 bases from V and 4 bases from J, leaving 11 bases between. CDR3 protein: CASSLSLGTEAFF. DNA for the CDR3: TGTGCCAGCAGTTTATCGCTGGGCACTGAAGCTTTCTTT.

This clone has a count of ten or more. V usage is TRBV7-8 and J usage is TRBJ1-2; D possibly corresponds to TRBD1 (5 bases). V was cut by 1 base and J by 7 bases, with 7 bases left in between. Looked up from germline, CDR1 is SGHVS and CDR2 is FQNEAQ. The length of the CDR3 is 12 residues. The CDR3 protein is CASSLGGAGYTF. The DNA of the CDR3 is TGTGCCAGCAGCTTAGGTGGGGCTGGCTACACCTTC.

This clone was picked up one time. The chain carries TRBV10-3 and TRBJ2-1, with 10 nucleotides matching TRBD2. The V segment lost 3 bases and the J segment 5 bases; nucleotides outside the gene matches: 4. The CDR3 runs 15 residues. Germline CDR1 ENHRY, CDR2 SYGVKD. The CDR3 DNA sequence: TGTGCCATCAGTGAATGGCTAGCGGGAGACAATGAGCAGTTCTTC. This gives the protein CAISEWLAGDNEQFF.

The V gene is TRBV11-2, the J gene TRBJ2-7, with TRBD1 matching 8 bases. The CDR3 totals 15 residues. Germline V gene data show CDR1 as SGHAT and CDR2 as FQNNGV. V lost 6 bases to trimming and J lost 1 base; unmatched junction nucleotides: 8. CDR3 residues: CASRRTRDRSYEQYF. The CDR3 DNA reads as TGTGCCAGCAGACGGACCCGGGACAGGTCCTACGAGCAGTACTTC. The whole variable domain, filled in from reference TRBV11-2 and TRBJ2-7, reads EAGVAQSPRYKIIEKRQSVAFWCNPISGHATLYWYQQILGQGPKLLIQFQNNGVVDDSQLPKDRFSAERLKGVDSTLKIQPAKLEDSAVYLCASRRTRDRSYEQYFGPGTRLTVT.

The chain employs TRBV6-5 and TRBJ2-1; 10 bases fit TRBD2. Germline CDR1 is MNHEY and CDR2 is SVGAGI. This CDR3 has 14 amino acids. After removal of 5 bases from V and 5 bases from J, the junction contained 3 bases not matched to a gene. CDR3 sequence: CASSPGTSDNEQFF. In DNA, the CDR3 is TGTGCCAGCAGTCCCGGGACTAGCGACAATGAGCAGTTCTTC.

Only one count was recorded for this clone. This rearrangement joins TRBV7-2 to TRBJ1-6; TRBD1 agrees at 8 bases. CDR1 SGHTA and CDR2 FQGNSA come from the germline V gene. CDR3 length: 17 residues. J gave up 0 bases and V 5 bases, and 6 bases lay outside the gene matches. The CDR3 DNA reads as TGTGCCAGCAGCGCCCATCAGGGGGCCTCCTATAATTCACCCCTCCACTTT. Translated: CASSAHQGASYNSPLHF.

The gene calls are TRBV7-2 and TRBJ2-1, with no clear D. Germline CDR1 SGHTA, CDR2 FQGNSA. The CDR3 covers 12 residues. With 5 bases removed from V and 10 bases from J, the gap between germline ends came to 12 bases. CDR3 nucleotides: TGTGCCAGCAGCGAGGAGATTGGCGAGCAGTTCTTC. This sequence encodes CASSEEIGEQFF.

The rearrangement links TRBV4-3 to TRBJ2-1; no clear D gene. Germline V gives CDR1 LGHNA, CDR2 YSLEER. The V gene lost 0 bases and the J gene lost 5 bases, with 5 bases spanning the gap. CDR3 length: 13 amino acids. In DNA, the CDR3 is TGCGCCAGCAGCCAAGATCTCAACAATGAGCAGTTCTTC. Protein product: CASSQDLNNEQFF.

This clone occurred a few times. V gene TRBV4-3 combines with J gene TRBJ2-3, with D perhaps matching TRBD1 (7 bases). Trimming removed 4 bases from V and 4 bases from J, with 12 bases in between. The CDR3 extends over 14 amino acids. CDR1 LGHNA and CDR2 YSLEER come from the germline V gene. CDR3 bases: TGCGCCAGCAGCCGCCAGGGGGAGGCAGATACGCAGTATTTT. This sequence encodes CASSRQGEADTQYF.

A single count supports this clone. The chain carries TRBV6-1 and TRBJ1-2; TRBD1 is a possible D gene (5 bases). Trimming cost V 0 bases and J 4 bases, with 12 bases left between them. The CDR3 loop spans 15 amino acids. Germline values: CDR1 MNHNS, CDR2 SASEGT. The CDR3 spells CASSEAWGRSYGYTF. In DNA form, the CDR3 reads TGTGCCAGCAGTGAAGCGTGGGGGAGGTCCTATGGCTACACCTTC.

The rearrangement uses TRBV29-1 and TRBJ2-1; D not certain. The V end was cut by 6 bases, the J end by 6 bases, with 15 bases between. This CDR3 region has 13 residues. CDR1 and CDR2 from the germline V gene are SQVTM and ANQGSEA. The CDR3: CSVQNPLANEQFF. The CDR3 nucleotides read TGCAGCGTCCAAAATCCCTTGGCCAATGAGCAGTTCTTC.

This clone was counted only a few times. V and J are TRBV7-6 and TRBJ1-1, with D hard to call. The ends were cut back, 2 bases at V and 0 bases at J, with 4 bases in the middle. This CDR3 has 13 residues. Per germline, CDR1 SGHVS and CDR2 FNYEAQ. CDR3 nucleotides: TGTGCCAGCAGCTTAAGGATGAACACTGAAGCTTTCTTT. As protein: CASSLRMNTEAFF.

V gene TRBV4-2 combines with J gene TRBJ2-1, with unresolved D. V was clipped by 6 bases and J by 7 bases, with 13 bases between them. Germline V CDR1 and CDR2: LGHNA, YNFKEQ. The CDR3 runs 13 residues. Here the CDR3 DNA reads TGTGCCAGCAGTCAGACCCCACGGAATGAGCAGTTCTTC. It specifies CASSQTPRNEQFF.

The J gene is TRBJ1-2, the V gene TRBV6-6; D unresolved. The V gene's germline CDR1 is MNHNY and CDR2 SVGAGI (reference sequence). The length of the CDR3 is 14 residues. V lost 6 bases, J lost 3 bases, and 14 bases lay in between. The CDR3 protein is CASSLWVGDYGYTF. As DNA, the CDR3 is TGTGCCAGCAGCCTTTGGGTGGGAGACTATGGCTACACCTTC.

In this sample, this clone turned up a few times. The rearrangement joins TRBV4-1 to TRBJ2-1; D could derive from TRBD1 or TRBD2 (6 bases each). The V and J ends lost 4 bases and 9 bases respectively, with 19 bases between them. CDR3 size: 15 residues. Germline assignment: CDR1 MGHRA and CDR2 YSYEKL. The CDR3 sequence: CASSRAPPGAGEQFF. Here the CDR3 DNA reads TGCGCCAGCAGCCGAGCCCCTCCGGGGGCTGGTGAGCAGTTCTTC.

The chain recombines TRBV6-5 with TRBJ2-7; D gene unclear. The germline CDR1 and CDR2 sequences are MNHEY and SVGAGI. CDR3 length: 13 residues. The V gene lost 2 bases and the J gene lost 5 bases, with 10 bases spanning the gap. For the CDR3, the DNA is TGTGCCAGCAGTTACGCGCAGGCCCACGAGCAGTACTTC. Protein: CASSYAQAHEQYF.

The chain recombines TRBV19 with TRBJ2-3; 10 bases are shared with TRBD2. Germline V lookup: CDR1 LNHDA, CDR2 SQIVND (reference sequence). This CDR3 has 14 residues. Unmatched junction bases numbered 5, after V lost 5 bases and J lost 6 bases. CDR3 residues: CASSPGTSVDTQYF. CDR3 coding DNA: TGTGCCAGTAGTCCGGGGACTAGCGTGGATACGCAGTATTTT.

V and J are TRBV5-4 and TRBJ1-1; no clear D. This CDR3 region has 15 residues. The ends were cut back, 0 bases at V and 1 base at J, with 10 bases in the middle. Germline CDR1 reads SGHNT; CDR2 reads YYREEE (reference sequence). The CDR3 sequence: CASSLEAARNTEAFF. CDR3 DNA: TGTGCCAGCAGCTTGGAGGCAGCCAGGAACACTGAAGCTTTCTTT.